A single T cell receptor beta chain is shown here with its context. This record comes from a study of blood T cell repertoires in COVID-19. Turning to the study itself: COVID-19 samples collected from the United States, Italy and Spain covered acute and convalescent phases. PBMCs, B-cell-depleted T cells, or T cells were the source of the cDNA or gDNA that made up the material.

The authors' processing: Reference gene primer amplification in the assay estimated nucleated cell counts. Assay: immunoSEQ multiplex PCR; the TCRdb copy retains only in-frame clones and omits some. V and J calls and clone size are those listed in that table; D and trimming were worked out from the DNA. The sample holds approximately 150,000 clones, about 86% seen once. CDR3 length equals 16 residues. Germline-derived CDR1 and CDR2 are MDHEN and SYDVKM. The V and J ends lost 6 bases and 5 bases, in that order; junction bases with no gene match: 12. The clonotype originates from a woman aged 55-70 years with acute or convalescent COVID-19. The specimen was peripheral blood. This chain joins TRBV28 and TRBJ1-1; 10 bases fit TRBD1. The CDR3 DNA reads TGTGCCAGCAGAAGCGTGGCGGGACAGGGGTCGACTGAAGCTTTCTTT. Its protein is CASRSVAGQGSTEAFF.